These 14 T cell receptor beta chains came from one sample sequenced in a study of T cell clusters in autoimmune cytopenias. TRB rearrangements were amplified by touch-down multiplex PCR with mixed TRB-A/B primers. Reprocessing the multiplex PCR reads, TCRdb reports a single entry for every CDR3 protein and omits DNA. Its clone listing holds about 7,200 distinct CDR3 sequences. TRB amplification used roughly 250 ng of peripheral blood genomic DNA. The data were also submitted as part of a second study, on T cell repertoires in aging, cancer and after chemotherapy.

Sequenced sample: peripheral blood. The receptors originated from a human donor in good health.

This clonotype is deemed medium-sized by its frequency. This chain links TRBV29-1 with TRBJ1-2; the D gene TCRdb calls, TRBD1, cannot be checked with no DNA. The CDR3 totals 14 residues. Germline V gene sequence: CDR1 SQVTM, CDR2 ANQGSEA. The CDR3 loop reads CSVPRQGAFYGYTF.

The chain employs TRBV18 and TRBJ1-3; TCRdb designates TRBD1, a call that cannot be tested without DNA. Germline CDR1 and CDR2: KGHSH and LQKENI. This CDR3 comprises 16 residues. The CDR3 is CASSPTRTGSGNTIYF.

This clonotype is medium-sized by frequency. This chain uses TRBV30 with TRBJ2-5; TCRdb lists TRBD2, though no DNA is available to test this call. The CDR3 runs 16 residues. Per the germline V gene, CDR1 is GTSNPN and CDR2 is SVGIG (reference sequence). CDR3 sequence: CAWSVASGVRTETQYF.

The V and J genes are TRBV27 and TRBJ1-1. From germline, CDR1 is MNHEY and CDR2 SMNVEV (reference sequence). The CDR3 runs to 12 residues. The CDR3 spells CASSFNGAEAFF.

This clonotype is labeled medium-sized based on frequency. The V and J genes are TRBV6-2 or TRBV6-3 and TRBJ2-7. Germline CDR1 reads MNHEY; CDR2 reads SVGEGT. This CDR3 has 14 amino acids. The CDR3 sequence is CASRLNTESYEQYF.

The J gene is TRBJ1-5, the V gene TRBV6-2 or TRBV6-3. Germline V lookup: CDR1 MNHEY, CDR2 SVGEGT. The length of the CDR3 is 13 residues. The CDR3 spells CASSYNSNQPQHF.

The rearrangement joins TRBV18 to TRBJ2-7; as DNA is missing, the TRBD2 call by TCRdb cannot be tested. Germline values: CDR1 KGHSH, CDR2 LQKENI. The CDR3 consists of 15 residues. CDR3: CASSRAGLVTYEQYF.

The CDR3 sequence is CASSLNGATTNEKLFF. The chain couples TRBV12-3 or TRBV12-4 to TRBJ1-4; TCRdb picks TRBD1, but there is no DNA to check that call. This CDR3 contains 16 residues.

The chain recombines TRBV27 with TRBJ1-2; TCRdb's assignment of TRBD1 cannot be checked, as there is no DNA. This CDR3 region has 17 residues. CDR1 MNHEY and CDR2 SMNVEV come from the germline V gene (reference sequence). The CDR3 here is CASKAGTGGTRYYGYTF.

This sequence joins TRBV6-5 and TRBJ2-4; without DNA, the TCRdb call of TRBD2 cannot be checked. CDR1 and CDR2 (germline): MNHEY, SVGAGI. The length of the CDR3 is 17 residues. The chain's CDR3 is CASSYSLGTSGKNIQYF.

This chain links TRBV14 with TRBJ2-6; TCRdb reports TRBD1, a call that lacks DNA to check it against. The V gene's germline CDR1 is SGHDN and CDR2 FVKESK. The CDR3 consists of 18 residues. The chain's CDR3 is CASSQEGGLLSGANVLTF.

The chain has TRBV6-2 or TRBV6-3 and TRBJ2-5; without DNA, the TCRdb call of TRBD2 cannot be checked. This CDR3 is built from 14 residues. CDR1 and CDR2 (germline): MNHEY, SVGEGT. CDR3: CASSYSRLAETQYF.

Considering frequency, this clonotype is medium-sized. The CDR3 here is CATSRDREDTQYF. The rearrangement joins TRBV15 to TRBJ2-3. The CDR3 totals 13 residues. Germline values: CDR1 LNHNV, CDR2 YYDKDF (reference sequence). The whole variable domain, remainder taken from reference TRBV15 and TRBJ2-3, is DAMVIQNPRYQVTQFGKPVTLSCSQTLNHNVMYWYQQKSSQAPKLLFHYYDKDFNNEADTPDNFQSRRPNTSFCFLDIRSPGLGDTAMYLCATSRDREDTQYFGPGTRLTVL.

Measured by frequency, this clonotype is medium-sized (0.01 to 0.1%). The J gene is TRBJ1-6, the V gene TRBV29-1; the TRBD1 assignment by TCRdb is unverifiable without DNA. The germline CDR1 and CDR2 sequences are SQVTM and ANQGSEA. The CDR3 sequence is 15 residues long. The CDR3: CSGAGTSSYNSPLHF.